In this sample, the clone carrying this TCR beta chain turned up once. The data originate from a study of blood T cell repertoires in COVID-19. Sequencing was performed with immunoSEQ multiplex PCR; in TCRdb, only in-frame clones are kept and a portion is missing. The table includes around 320,000 clones, roughly 90% detected once. The sample comprised PBMCs or T cells enriched from blood (not recorded which). The clonotype was recovered from a woman aged 50 to 60 who had been exposed to COVID-19.

The CDR3 sequence is CASSQDFQDAYEQYF. The CDR3 nucleotides are TGTGCCAGCAGCCAAGATTTTCAGGATGCCTACGAGCAGTACTTC. The rearrangement joins TRBV4-2 to TRBJ2-7; the D is unclear. Germline V CDR1 and CDR2: LGHNA, YNFKEQ. The germline V and J ends were trimmed by 0 bases and 2 bases, with 11 bases remaining between them. The length of the CDR3 is 15 residues.